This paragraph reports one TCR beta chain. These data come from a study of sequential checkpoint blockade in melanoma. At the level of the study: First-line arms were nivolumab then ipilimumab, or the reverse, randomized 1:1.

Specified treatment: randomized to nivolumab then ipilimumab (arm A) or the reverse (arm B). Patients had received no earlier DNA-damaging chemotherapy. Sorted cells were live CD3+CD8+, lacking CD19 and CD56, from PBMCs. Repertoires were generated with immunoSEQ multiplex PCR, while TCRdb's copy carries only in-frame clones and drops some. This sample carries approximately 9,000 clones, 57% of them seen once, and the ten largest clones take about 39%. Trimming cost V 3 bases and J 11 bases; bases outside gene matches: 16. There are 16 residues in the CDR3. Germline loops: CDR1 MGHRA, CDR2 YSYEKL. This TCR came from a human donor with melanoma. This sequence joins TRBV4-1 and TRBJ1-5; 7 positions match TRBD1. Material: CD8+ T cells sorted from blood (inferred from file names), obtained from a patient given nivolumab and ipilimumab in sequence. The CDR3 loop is CASSQARDRTFRAQHF. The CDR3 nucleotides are TGCGCCAGCAGCCAGGCCCGGGACAGAACTTTTAGGGCCCAGCATTTT.